Below, 8 T cell receptor beta chains from the same sample are listed, as sequenced in a study of graft-versus-host responses after intestinal transplantation. Using immunoSEQ multiplex PCR, the repertoire was profiled, and TCRdb retains in-frame clones only, with some absent. The repertoire holds over 65,000 clones, with more than 85% as singletons. Antigen specificity for these receptors is unknown. The sequencing here drew on unstimulated CD8+ T cells sorted from spleen or lymph node cells, taken before transplant. The receptors stem from a human donor who was the organ donor for an intestinal transplant.

This clone was seen a single time. An end of the junction does not agree with germline; a read error may underlie this. This sample also contains other DNA sequences that code for the same CDR3. V gene TRBV6-5 combines with J gene TRBJ2-3; D assignment may be TRBD1 or TRBD2 (5 bases each). The CDR3 loop spans 16 amino acids. Germline CDR1 MNHEY, CDR2 SVGAGI. CDR3 sequence reads: CASSYSTDYPTDTQYF. The CDR3 DNA reads TGTGCCAGCAGTTACTCAACCGACTACCCGACAGATACGCAGTACTTT.

This clone was detected only once. V and J are TRBV6-1 and TRBJ2-5; possibly TRBD1 for D (5 bases). The assigned J gene may be wrong: the sequence end matches TRBJ2-7 better. CDR1 is MNHNS and CDR2 is SASEGT in the germline V gene. The CDR3 has 11 amino acids. CDR3 loop: CASSQGNEQYF. CDR3 DNA: TGTGCCAGCAGTCAGGGTAACGAGCAGTACTTC.

J is TRBJ2-7 and V is TRBV9, with D uncertain. Germline V CDR1 and CDR2: SGDLS, YYNGEE. This CDR3 is 14 amino acids long. Trimming took 2 bases from V and 1 from J, leaving 10 bases between them. CDR3 residues: CASSVGFPSYEQYF. For the CDR3, the DNA is TGTGCCAGCAGCGTGGGTTTCCCTTCCTACGAGCAGTACTTC.

This clone was seen only a few times. Other nucleotide sequences from this sample produce the same CDR3. The chain has TRBV11-2 and TRBJ2-7; D call uncertain. There are 11 residues in the CDR3. V was shortened by 3 bases and J by 4 bases, with 4 bases between the two germline ends. Germline values: CDR1 SGHAT, CDR2 FQNNGV. CDR3 loop: CASSFRYEQYF. CDR3 sequence (DNA): TGTGCCAGCAGCTTTCGGTACGAGCAGTACTTC.

The chain recombines TRBV5-1 with TRBJ1-1, with 10 bases aligning to TRBD1. Trimming removed 0 bases from V and 4 bases from J; junction bases left unmatched: 3. The CDR3 is made up of 15 amino acids. Germline assignment: CDR1 SGHRS and CDR2 YFSETQ. CDR3 region: CASSLGQGAGTEAFF. DNA of the CDR3: TGCGCCAGCAGCTTGGGACAGGGGGCGGGCACTGAAGCTTTCTTT.

The rearrangement links TRBV11-2 to TRBJ2-3, with TRBD2 as a possible D gene (6 bases). CDR3 length: 14 residues. Trimming took off 2 bases at V and 2 bases at J, with 8 bases between the two ends. Germline lookup yields CDR1 SGHAT and CDR2 FQNNGV. For the CDR3, the DNA is TGTGCCAGCAGCTTAAGCGGGTACACAGATACGCAGTATTTT. It yields the protein CASSLSGYTDTQYF. The full variable domain, rest sourced from reference TRBV11-2 and TRBJ2-3, is EAGVAQSPRYKIIEKRQSVAFWCNPISGHATLYWYQQILGQGPKLLIQFQNNGVVDDSQLPKDRFSAERLKGVDSTLKIQPAKLEDSAVYLCASSLSGYTDTQYFGPGTRLTVL.

This clone occurred a few times. This chain links TRBV19 with TRBJ2-7; 10 positions match TRBD1. CDR1 and CDR2 from the germline V gene are LNHDA and SQIVND (reference sequence). CDR3 size: 14 residues. V trimming: 10 bases; J trimming: 3 bases; junction bases outside the gene matches: 9. The CDR3 sequence is CATQKTGGFYEQYF. The CDR3 DNA is TGTGCCACCCAAAAGACAGGGGGCTTCTACGAGCAGTACTTC.

The V call is TRBV6-4, the J call TRBJ1-2, with D uncertain. V was pared by 8 bases and J by 3 bases, with 4 bases between. The CDR3 covers 10 residues. Germline CDR1 MRHNA, CDR2 SNTAGT. The CDR3 nucleotides read TGTGCCAGCGGGGACTATGGCTACACCTTC. Encoded protein: CASGDYGYTF.